These T cell receptor beta chains were read from a single sample in a study of blood T cell repertoires in COVID-19. Libraries were prepared by immunoSEQ multiplex PCR; TCRdb keeps only in-frame clonotypes and omits some of them. The table records 150,000 to 200,000 clones, about three quarters of them present only once. Sequenced sample: peripheral blood. These receptors came from a woman in her sixties or seventies with acute or convalescent COVID-19. The CDR3 runs from the conserved cysteine through the conserved F or W. A D gene is named only where the DNA matches it firmly. Rows give clone size only sometimes, using once, few, many, or a class for an expanded clone.

v_gene	j_gene	abundance	d_gene	CDR3aa	CDR3nt
TRBV2	TRBJ1-4	-	TRBD1	CASRGQGVTNEKLFF	TGTGCCAGCAGGGGACAGGGGGTAACTAATGAAAAACTGTTTTTT
TRBV19	TRBJ2-1	-	-	CASSINSGSNEQFF	TGTGCCAGTAGTATTAATTCCGGGAGCAATGAGCAGTTCTTC
TRBV5-1	TRBJ1-6	few	-	CASSWGLSLNSPLHF	TGCGCCAGCAGCTGGGGACTCTCTCTTAATTCACCCCTCCACTTT
TRBV4-2	TRBJ2-1	-	TRBD2	CASSQPYGAGVGRGEQFF	TGTGCCAGCAGCCAACCCTATGGCGCGGGAGTAGGTCGGGGTGAGCAGTTCTTC
TRBV11-1	TRBJ1-6	-	-	CASSSAVDSPLHF	TGTGCCAGCAGTTCCGCCGTAGATTCACCCCTCCACTTT
TRBV3-1/TRBV3-2	TRBJ2-7	-	-	CASSQDGSGRGNDEQYF	TGTGCCAGCAGCCAAGACGGTTCGGGCAGGGGTAACGACGAGCAGTACTTC
TRBV5-1	TRBJ2-5	-	TRBD1	CASSPGTGGSQETQYF	TGCGCCAGCAGCCCTGGGACAGGGGGATCCCAAGAGACCCAGTACTTC
TRBV5-1	TRBJ2-1	few	TRBD2	CASSLSSGAHWEQFF	TGCGCCAGCAGCTTGTCTAGCGGGGCCCACTGGGAGCAGTTCTTC
TRBV10-3	TRBJ2-5	few	TRBD1	CAISEGTGGRETQYF	TGTGCCATCAGTGAAGGCACAGGGGGGCGGGAGACCCAGTACTTC
TRBV20-1	TRBJ2-7	few	-	CSARDGRGQYF	TGCAGTGCTAGAGATGGACGGGGGCAGTACTTC
TRBV7-8	TRBJ2-4	-	-	CASSLAIRAGLTKNIQYF	TGTGCCAGCAGCTTAGCGATAAGGGCGGGACTTACCAAAAACATTCAGTACTTC
TRBV6-2/TRBV6-3	TRBJ2-7	-	-	CASSSPGDGEQYF	TGTGCCAGCAGTTCTCCAGGGGATGGGGAGCAGTACTTC
TRBV6-6	TRBJ2-3	-	TRBD1	CASSIQGERDTQYF	TGTGCCAGCTCTATACAGGGGGAGAGAGATACGCAGTATTTT
TRBV24-1	TRBJ2-2	-	TRBD2	CATSTSGRATGELFF	TGTGCCACCAGTACTAGCGGGAGGGCCACCGGGGAGCTGTTTTTT
TRBV19	TRBJ2-2	-	-	CASSHGELFF	TGTGCCAGTAGTCACGGGGAGCTGTTTTTT
TRBV12-3/TRBV12-4	TRBJ1-3	-	-	CASRQGPGNTIYF	TGTGCCAGCAGACAGGGACCTGGAAACACCATATATTTT
TRBV15	TRBJ2-1	-	TRBD2	CATSTQTSGDLNEQFF	TGTGCCACCAGCACACAGACTAGCGGGGACCTGAATGAGCAGTTCTTC
TRBV18	TRBJ2-6	-	-	CASSPTRSGANVLTF	TGTGCCAGCTCACCAACCAGGTCCGGGGCCAACGTCCTGACTTTC
TRBV9	TRBJ2-1	-	-	CASSAGSGVPNEQFF	TGTGCCAGCAGCGCCGGGAGTGGAGTTCCCAATGAGCAGTTCTTC
TRBV19	TRBJ2-7	-	TRBD2	CASSIRLAGDFEQYF	TGTGCCAGTAGTATCAGGCTAGCGGGAGACTTCGAGCAGTACTTC
TRBV12-3/TRBV12-4	TRBJ2-1	-	-	CASSGGYNEQFF	TGTGCCAGCAGTGGAGGGTACAATGAGCAGTTCTTC
TRBV27	TRBJ2-1	-	TRBD2	CASSFGASGMNEQFF	TGTGCCAGCAGTTTCGGGGCTAGCGGGATGAATGAGCAGTTCTTC
TRBV10-3	TRBJ1-5	large	-	CAISGYDNQPQHF	TGTGCCATCAGTGGCTATGACAATCAGCCCCAGCATTTT
TRBV3-1/TRBV3-2	TRBJ2-1	-	-	CASSHRGTFNEQFF	TGTGCCAGCAGCCACCGTGGGACTTTCAATGAGCAGTTCTTC
TRBV30	TRBJ2-5	-	TRBD2	CAWGLAGSETQYF	TGTGCCTGGGGACTAGCGGGATCCGAGACCCAGTACTTC
TRBV10-3	TRBJ2-7	-	TRBD2	CAISDLAGVSGSEQYF	TGTGCCATCAGTGATTTAGCGGGAGTCTCAGGAAGCGAGCAGTACTTC
TRBV20-1	TRBJ2-3	-	TRBD2	CSSGNTDTQYF	TGCTCAAGCGGGAACACAGATACGCAGTATTTT
TRBV24-1	TRBJ1-2	-	TRBD1	CATSDHGSGGGGYTF	TGTGCCACCAGTGACCATGGTTCAGGGGGCGGTGGCTACACCTTC
TRBV5-1	TRBJ2-4	-	-	CASSLVEVSGKNIQYF	TGCGCCAGCAGCTTGGTTGAGGTATCGGGCAAAAACATTCAGTACTTC
TRBV6-6	TRBJ1-1	-	-	CASSSGTLRITEAFF	TGTGCCAGCAGTTCCGGGACATTACGGATCACTGAAGCTTTCTTT
TRBV5-3	TRBJ2-7	once	TRBD2	CARSFLPGTRRRYEQYF	TGTGCCAGAAGCTTTTTACCGGGGACTAGGAGACGATATGAGCAGTACTTC
TRBV5-1	TRBJ2-7	-	TRBD2	CASSLTLAGSYEQYF	TGCGCCAGCAGCTTGACACTAGCGGGGTCCTACGAGCAGTACTTC
TRBV6-5	TRBJ2-3	-	TRBD2	CASKPRGSLSDTQYF	TGTGCCAGCAAACCGCGGGGGTCTCTTTCTGATACGCAGTATTTT
TRBV21-1	TRBJ2-5	few	-	CASSTLGTSGRGGQETQYF	TGTGCCAGCAGCACCCTGGGGACTAGCGGGAGAGGGGGCCAAGAGACCCAGTACTTC
TRBV2	TRBJ1-2	-	-	CASSEGAHANYGYTF	TGTGCCAGCAGTGAGGGCGCCCATGCTAACTATGGCTACACCTTC
TRBV11-2	TRBJ2-3	once	-	CASSGGGFADTQYF	TGTGCCAGCAGCGGGGGGGGCTTTGCAGATACGCAGTATTTT
TRBV5-1	TRBJ2-1	-	TRBD2	CASSSSGNNEQFF	TGCGCCAGCAGCTCTAGCGGGAACAATGAGCAGTTCTTC
TRBV7-2	TRBJ2-1	-	TRBD1	CASSLLGTGVTNEQFF	TGTGCCAGCAGCTTGCTCGGGACAGGGGTCACCAATGAGCAGTTCTTC
TRBV11-3	TRBJ2-7	once	TRBD1	CASSSGQSYEQYF	TGTGCCAGCAGTTCGGGACAGTCCTACGAGCAGTACTTC
TRBV10-3	TRBJ2-3	-	TRBD2	CAIRGSSGSTDTQYF	TGTGCCATCAGGGGGAGTAGCGGGAGCACAGATACGCAGTATTTT
TRBV19	TRBJ1-6	few	-	CASSRTDGSGYNSPLHF	TGTGCCAGTAGCAGGACAGATGGTTCGGGCTATAATTCACCCCTCCACTTT
TRBV2	TRBJ1-4	-	TRBD1	CASKPGQGNEKLFF	TGTGCCAGCAAACCGGGACAGGGTAATGAAAAACTGTTTTTT
TRBV19	TRBJ1-2	-	TRBD1	CATLYPGGRYGYTF	TGTGCCACCCTCTACCCAGGGGGTCGGTATGGCTACACCTTC
TRBV4-1	TRBJ2-7	-	TRBD2	CASSQELSMAGGALYEQYF	TGCGCCAGCAGCCAAGAGTTGTCCATGGCGGGAGGGGCTCTCTACGAGCAGTACTTC
TRBV3-1/TRBV3-2	TRBJ1-2	-	-	CASSQDWTATTTANYGYTF	TGTGCCAGCAGCCAAGATTGGACAGCGACAACCACAGCTAACTATGGCTACACCTTC
TRBV14	TRBJ2-7	few	-	CASSQDFTGNRDYEQYF	TGTGCCAGCAGCCAAGATTTTACAGGGAACAGGGACTACGAGCAGTACTTC
TRBV7-6	TRBJ2-7	-	TRBD2	CASRPWGGSYEQYF	TGTGCCAGCAGGCCTTGGGGGGGCTCCTACGAGCAGTACTTC
TRBV24-1	TRBJ1-4	-	TRBD1	CATSDPSGTGEEKLFF	TGTGCCACCAGTGACCCCTCCGGGACAGGGGAAGAAAAACTGTTTTTT
TRBV19	TRBJ2-3	few	TRBD2	CASSPRTSGSPDTQYF	TGTGCCAGTAGTCCCCGGACTAGCGGGAGTCCAGATACGCAGTATTTT
TRBV30	TRBJ1-1	-	-	CAWTYLQEGAFF	TGTGCCTGGACATACTTACAGGAAGGAGCTTTCTTT
TRBV5-1	TRBJ1-5	-	TRBD1	CASSLGQGGQPQHF	TGCGCCAGCAGCTTGGGACAGGGCGGTCAGCCCCAGCATTTT